This T cell receptor beta chain was observed in a study of blood T cell repertoires in COVID-19. Study background: T cells, B-cell-depleted T cells, or PBMCs provided the cDNA or gDNA that served as material.

V was clipped by 5 bases and J by 2 bases, with 13 bases between them. This CDR3 has 15 residues. CDR1 LNHDA and CDR2 SQIVND come from the germline V gene (reference sequence). In the original processing: How many nucleated cells were present was estimated from reference gene primer amplification. The protocol was immunoSEQ multiplex PCR, while the TCRdb copy is restricted to in-frame clones and leaves out a portion. The V and J calls and the clone size are those of that table, but D and trimming were determined from the DNA. The data contain about 370,000 clones, around 87% of them singletons. This clone showed up just once.

The J gene is TRBJ1-5, the V gene TRBV19, with a possible D match to TRBD1 (5 bases). The sequence was obtained from a woman younger than 45 with COVID-19, enrolled during active disease. Sequencing was done on a sample of peripheral blood. CDR3 coding DNA: TGTGCCAGTAGTTCCCAGGCCAGGGGCAATCAGCCCCAGCATTTT. Amino acid sequence: CASSSQARGNQPQHF.